Shown below are 18 T cell receptor beta chains from a single sample sequenced in a study of blood T cell repertoires in COVID-19. Sequenced by immunoSEQ multiplex PCR; TCRdb stores in-frame clones only, minus some. Among approximately 490,000 clones listed, 75% to 90% were seen once. The sequenced sample consisted of PBMCs or T cells enriched from blood (not recorded which). The receptors were gathered from a young woman who had recovered from COVID-19.

The chain combines TRBV18 with TRBJ1-2; D gene uncertain. The CDR3 is 13 amino acids. The V end was cut by 4 bases, the J end by 3 bases, with 9 bases between. The germline V gene has CDR1 KGHSH and CDR2 LQKENI. CDR3 DNA sequence: TGTGCCAGCTCACGTGGAACAGACTATGGCTACACCTTC. Encoded protein: CASSRGTDYGYTF.

V gene TRBV13 combines with J gene TRBJ1-2; D gene unclear. The V and J ends lost 1 base and 8 bases respectively, with 11 bases between them. The CDR3 is 13 residues long. Germline lookup yields CDR1 PRHDT and CDR2 FYEKMQ (reference sequence). Here the CDR3 reads CASSLVRLRGYTF. The CDR3 DNA sequence: TGTGCCAGCAGCTTAGTGAGACTAAGGGGCTACACCTTC.

This clone came up once. The rearrangement uses TRBV2 and TRBJ2-7, with 7 bases lining up with TRBD1. Germline CDR1 SNHLY, CDR2 FYNNEI. V lost 4 bases and J lost 9; bases outside the gene matches: 6. The CDR3 has 12 amino acids. In DNA, the CDR3 is TGTGCCAGCAGTGGGACAGGTCCAGCGCAGTACTTC. Translating gives CASSGTGPAQYF. The whole variable domain, remainder taken from reference TRBV2 and TRBJ2-7, is EPEVTQTPSHQVTQMGQEVILRCVPISNHLYFYWYRQILGQKVEFLVSFYNNEISEKSEIFDDQFSVERPDGSNFTLKIRSTKLEDSAMYFCASSGTGPAQYFGPGTRLTVT.

V is TRBV13 and J is TRBJ1-1, with no clear D. The CDR3 runs to 14 residues. V was trimmed by 0 bases and J by 6 bases, leaving 11 bases between them. Germline CDR1 reads PRHDT; CDR2 reads FYEKMQ (reference sequence). This CDR3 is CASSLGRDYPEAFF. CDR3 in DNA: TGTGCCAGCAGCTTAGGTCGGGATTATCCTGAAGCTTTCTTT.

The chain combines TRBV5-1 with TRBJ1-5, with TRBD1 matching 10 bases. V lost 5 bases, J lost 6 bases, and 8 bases stayed unmatched. CDR3 length: 15 residues. Per the germline V gene, CDR1 is SGHRS and CDR2 is YFSETQ. CDR3 nucleotides: TGCGCCAGCAGATACGGGACAGGGGAGGGTCAGCCCCAGCATTTT. Protein: CASRYGTGEGQPQHF.

This clone was picked up one time. CDR3 sequence: CASSSPNTEAFF. The DNA of the CDR3 is TGTGCCAGCAGCTCTCCGAACACTGAAGCTTTCTTT. The chain has TRBV25-1 and TRBJ1-1; D unclear. Germline V gene sequence: CDR1 MGHDK, CDR2 SYGVNS. V lost 6 bases and J 1 base, leaving 6 bases between the germline ends. The CDR3 is 12 amino acids.

The chain recombines TRBV30 with TRBJ1-1; D unresolved. Trimming stripped 4 bases from V and 5 bases from J, with 8 bases between. The CDR3 sequence is 11 residues long. The germline V gene has CDR1 GTSNPN and CDR2 SVGIG (reference sequence). The CDR3 spells CAWTAQTEAFF. The CDR3 DNA follows: TGTGCCTGGACTGCTCAGACTGAAGCTTTCTTT.

The V call is TRBV3-1 (or the pseudogene TRBV3-2), the J call TRBJ2-7; tentative D call: TRBD1 (5 bases). Trimming stripped 2 bases from V and 0 bases from J, with 11 bases between. The CDR3 extends over 15 amino acids. Germline V gene data show CDR1 as LGHDT and CDR2 as YNNKEL (reference sequence). The chain's CDR3 is CASSQSQVLSYEQYF. As DNA, the CDR3 is TGTGCCAGCAGCCAATCACAGGTACTCTCCTACGAGCAGTACTTC.

About this clone: The same CDR3 can be traced to other DNA sequences in this sample. J is TRBJ2-7 and V is TRBV2, with TRBD1 matching over 12 bases. The CDR3 loop spans 15 amino acids. From germline, CDR1 is SNHLY and CDR2 FYNNEI. V lost 5 bases and J lost 4; bases outside the gene matches: 6. The CDR3 DNA reads TGTGCCAGCAGTCCTCCGGGACAGGGGGCATACGAGCAGTACTTC. Protein: CASSPPGQGAYEQYF.

This sequence joins TRBV30 and TRBJ2-2, with D possibly being TRBD2 (6 bases). Trimming took 5 bases from V and 5 from J, leaving 12 bases between them. Germline V gene sequence: CDR1 GTSNPN, CDR2 SVGIG (reference sequence). This CDR3 has 13 residues. CDR3 amino acids: CAWGLGGTGELFF. The CDR3 DNA follows: TGTGCCTGGGGCCTGGGGGGTACCGGGGAGCTGTTTTTT.

The chain uses TRBV29-1 and TRBJ1-1; 7 positions match TRBD1. Unmatched junction bases numbered 5, after V lost 4 bases and J lost 3 bases. CDR3 length: 13 residues. Germline V gene lookup returns CDR1 SQVTM and CDR2 ANQGSEA. The CDR3 is CSVGEGAYTEAFF. CDR3 bases: TGCAGCGTTGGAGAGGGGGCATACACTGAAGCTTTCTTT.

V usage is TRBV27 and J usage is TRBJ1-6; no clear D gene. In germline, CDR1 is MNHEY, CDR2 SMNVEV (reference sequence). V lost 6 bases, J lost 0 bases, and 12 bases lay in between. CDR3 length: 16 residues. The CDR3 protein is CASSHLRSSYNSPLHF. CDR3 bases: TGTGCCAGCAGCCACCTACGTAGCTCCTATAATTCACCCCTCCACTTT.

The rearrangement uses TRBV7-2 and TRBJ1-2; TRBD1 might be the D (5 bases). The CDR3 runs 15 residues. V gave up 4 bases and J gave up 2 bases, with 14 bases separating them. Germline values: CDR1 SGHTA, CDR2 FQGNSA. The CDR3 region has the DNA TGTGCCAGCAGCTCCTATCAGGGTAGCAACTATGGCTACACCTTC. As protein: CASSSYQGSNYGYTF. The variable domain in full, with the rest retrieved from reference TRBV7-2 and TRBJ1-2, is GAGVSQSPSNKVTEKGKDVELRCDPISGHTALYWYRQSLGQGLEFLIYFQGNSAPDKSGLPSDRFSAERTGGSVSTLTIQRTQQEDSAVYLCASSSYQGSNYGYTFGSGTRLTVV.

This clone was seen a few times. The V call is TRBV30, the J call TRBJ1-5; no firm D call. This CDR3 region has 12 residues. Germline V CDR1 and CDR2: GTSNPN, SVGIG (reference sequence). The ends were cut back, 0 bases at V and 4 bases at J, with 4 bases in the middle. This CDR3 reads CAWSVQNQPQHF. The CDR3 nucleotides are TGTGCCTGGAGTGTACAAAATCAGCCCCAGCATTTT. Filled out from reference TRBV30 and TRBJ1-5, the complete variable domain reads SQTIHQWPATLVQPVGSPLSLECTVEGTSNPNLYWYRQAAGRGLQLLFYSVGIGQISSEVPQNLSASRPQDRQFILSSKKLLLSDSGFYLCAWSVQNQPQHFGDGTRLSIL.

This clone was recorded a few times. The chain employs TRBV3-1 (or the pseudogene TRBV3-2) and TRBJ1-2, with 7 bases that match TRBD1. This CDR3 region has 14 residues. CDR1 LGHDT and CDR2 YNNKEL come from the germline V gene (reference sequence). The J segment lost 8 bases and the V segment lost 4 bases, leaving 10 bases of the junction unmatched. The CDR3 sequence: CASSLDREGVGYTF. CDR3 DNA: TGTGCCAGCAGCCTCGACAGGGAAGGAGTAGGCTACACCTTC.

The chain couples TRBV6-5 to TRBJ2-5, with D possibly being TRBD2 (5 bases). V lost 6 bases to trimming and J lost 7 bases, with 12 bases between them. The CDR3 has 12 residues. Germline-derived CDR1 and CDR2 are MNHEY and SVGAGI. The CDR3 region is CASREERGTQYF. The CDR3 nucleotides read TGTGCCAGCAGGGAGGAACGGGGGACCCAGTACTTC.

This sequence joins TRBV28 and TRBJ2-1; D gene uncertain. In germline, CDR1 is MDHEN, CDR2 SYDVKM. The length of the CDR3 is 12 residues. The V gene lost 1 base and the J gene lost 10 bases, with 8 bases spanning the gap. CDR3 bases: TGTGCCAGCAGTTTATATGTATCGGAGCAGTTCTTC. Amino acids: CASSLYVSEQFF.

The chain recombines TRBV7-9 with TRBJ2-3, with TRBD2 matching 9 bases. The CDR3 runs 16 residues. Germline CDR1 and CDR2: SEHNR and FQNEAQ (reference sequence). V lost 1 base and J lost 6; bases outside the gene matches: 8. DNA for the CDR3: TGTGCCAGCAGCTTAGAGGCGGGGGGGATCGTGGATACGCAGTATTTT. Protein: CASSLEAGGIVDTQYF.